This T cell receptor beta chain came from a study of blood T cell repertoires in COVID-19. Across the whole study: There were acute and convalescent COVID-19 samples, and they came from the United States, Italy and Spain. PBMCs, B-cell-depleted T cells, or T cells were the source of the cDNA or gDNA that made up the material.

Seattle cases were enrolled at active infection and followed longitudinally. Per the authors' pipeline: Cell counts per sample came from amplifying reference gene primers. TCRdb's table, derived via immunoSEQ multiplex PCR, lists solely in-frame clones and lacks some. That table gives V, J and clone size, and the DNA gave D and trimming. This sample carries 250,000 to 300,000 clones, about nine tenths of them seen once, and the ten largest clones take approximately 10%. V lost 3 bases and J 3 bases, leaving 11 bases between the germline ends. The CDR3 extends over 14 amino acids. Germline CDR1 is SGDLS and CDR2 is YYNGEE.

The clonotype originates from a woman aged 25 to 39 with COVID-19, enrolled during active disease. The specimen was peripheral blood. The genes are TRBV9 and TRBJ2-3, with a weak D call TRBD2 (6 bases). DNA of the CDR3: TGTGCCAGCAGCGCGGTAGCGGAGACAGATACGCAGTATTTT. It translates to CASSAVAETDTQYF.